Following are 25 T cell receptor beta chains from one sample sequenced in a study of OX40 agonist ivuxolimab in advanced cancers. The protocol was immunoSEQ multiplex PCR, while the TCRdb copy is restricted to in-frame clones and leaves out a portion. The sample has tens of thousands of clones; approximately 85% are singletons. The specimen comprised CD4+ or CD8+ T cells sorted from blood, sampled in a trial of the OX40 agonist ivuxolimab. The receptors here all came from an adult with an advanced solid tumor such as melanoma, head and neck, liver or kidney cancer.

This chain uses TRBV29-1 with TRBJ1-1; D is perhaps TRBD1 (5 bases). V was trimmed by 6 bases and J by 3 bases, leaving 11 bases between them. Germline V gene data show CDR1 as SQVTM and CDR2 as ANQGSEA. This CDR3 is 12 amino acids long. Here the CDR3 reads CSVEDTYTEAFF. The CDR3 DNA sequence: TGCAGCGTCGAGGACACCTACACTGAAGCTTTCTTT. The full variable domain, in which reference TRBV29-1 and TRBJ1-1 provide the parts outside the CDR3, is SAVISQKPSRDICQRGTSLTIQCQVDSQVTMMFWYRQQPGQSLTLIATANQGSEATYESGFVIDKFPISRPNLTFSTLTVSNMSPEDSSIYLCSVEDTYTEAFFGQGTRLTVV.

V usage is TRBV11-2 and J usage is TRBJ1-4; 8 bases line up with TRBD1. Looked up from germline, CDR1 is SGHAT and CDR2 is FQNNGV. The CDR3 loop spans 13 amino acids. V lost 8 bases and J lost 3; bases outside the gene matches: 2. The CDR3 DNA reads as TGTGCCAGCCAGACAGGGGCTAATGAAAAACTGTTTTTT. Its protein product is CASQTGANEKLFF.

The chain links TRBV6-5 to TRBJ2-7; maybe TRBD2 (6 bases). Germline CDR1 is MNHEY and CDR2 is SVGAGI. The CDR3 covers 13 residues. Deletions cut 7 bases from V and 6 bases from J, with 16 bases between. The CDR3 loop reads CASTSSGTPEQYF. In nucleotides, the CDR3 is TGTGCCAGCACCTCCTCTGGGACTCCCGAGCAGTACTTC.

This CDR3 reads CASSLSSYEQYF. CDR3 DNA: TGTGCCAGCAGCTTATCCTCCTACGAGCAGTACTTC. This chain uses TRBV7-2 with TRBJ2-7; D gene ambiguous. CDR1 is SGHTA, CDR2 FQGNSA, per germline. This CDR3 has 12 amino acids. The V and J ends lost 2 bases and 0 bases respectively, with 2 bases between them.

DNA for the CDR3: TGCGCCAGCAGCCTCTCCCCGACAGGGGGCGATGAAAAACTGTTTTTT. Its translation is CASSLSPTGGDEKLFF. The V gene is TRBV4-1, the J gene TRBJ1-4, with 10 bases that match TRBD1. The germline V gene encodes CDR1 MGHRA and CDR2 YSYEKL. V lost 4 bases, J lost 6 bases, and 8 bases stayed unmatched. This CDR3 region has 16 residues.

The chain carries TRBV9 and TRBJ2-3; no clear D. CDR1 and CDR2 from the germline V gene are SGDLS and YYNGEE. The CDR3 is 12 amino acids. Trimming removed 0 bases at V and 6 bases at J, with 5 bases between. The CDR3: CASSVDGDTQYF. As DNA, the CDR3 is TGTGCCAGCAGCGTAGACGGGGATACGCAGTATTTT. The full variable domain, rest sourced from reference TRBV9 and TRBJ2-3, is DSGVTQTPKHLITATGQRVTLRCSPRSGDLSVYWYQQSLDQGLQFLIQYYNGEERAKGNILERFSAQQFPDLHSELNLSSLELGDSALYFCASSVDGDTQYFGPGTRLTVL.

V usage is TRBV7-8 and J usage is TRBJ2-5; D gene uncertain. The CDR3 loop spans 13 amino acids. The ends were cut back, 8 bases at V and 1 base at J, with 11 bases in the middle. Germline lookup yields CDR1 SGHVS and CDR2 FQNEAQ. CDR3 DNA sequence: TGTGCCAGCCGGTGGCAGCCCCAAGAGACCCAGTACTTC. As protein: CASRWQPQETQYF.

V gene TRBV14 combines with J gene TRBJ2-5; 8 bases are a match to TRBD2. This CDR3 spans 15 amino acids. Germline V CDR1 and CDR2: SGHDN, FVKESK. The junction had 5 bases not matched to a gene; V was cut back by 4 bases and J by 1 base. CDR3 in amino acids: CASSPRGGFQETQYF. The CDR3, as DNA: TGTGCCAGCAGCCCTCGGGGGGGATTCCAAGAGACCCAGTACTTC.

In this sample, this clone turned up once. The rearrangement joins TRBV19 to TRBJ2-2, with TRBD1 identical over 8 bases. The CDR3 is 18 residues long. With 3 bases clipped from V and 6 bases from J, the junction kept 15 bases outside the gene matches. The germline CDR1 and CDR2 sequences are LNHDA and SQIVND (reference sequence). The CDR3 spells CASSIGQGSVYVPGELFF. The CDR3 DNA is TGTGCCAGTAGTATCGGACAGGGAAGCGTGTATGTCCCCGGGGAGCTGTTTTTT.

The chain is built from TRBV11-1 and TRBJ2-1; D not resolved. Germline V gene data show CDR1 as SGHAT and CDR2 as FQDESV (reference sequence). The CDR3 covers 12 residues. Trimming stripped 5 bases from V and 10 bases from J, with 12 bases between. The CDR3 region has the DNA TGTGCCAGCAGCCCACGGAGCAGAGAGCAGTTCTTC. It is translated as CASSPRSREQFF.

This chain uses TRBV9 with TRBJ2-7; 12 nucleotides match TRBD2. Germline-derived CDR1 and CDR2 are SGDLS and YYNGEE. The CDR3 spans 14 residues. V dropped 3 bases and J dropped 4; count of bases not matched to a gene: 2. CDR3 DNA: TGTGCCAGCAGCGCGACTAGCGGGAGTTACGAGCAGTACTTC. This translates into CASSATSGSYEQYF.

This sequence joins TRBV5-6 and TRBJ2-7, with D unresolved. Trimming took off 4 bases at V and 6 bases at J, with 8 bases between the two ends. The CDR3 contains 11 residues. Germline CDR1 and CDR2: SGHDT and YYEEEE. The CDR3 loop reads CASSRPSEQYF. CDR3 coding DNA: TGTGCCAGCAGCCGCCCTTCCGAGCAGTACTTC.

The rearrangement links TRBV28 to TRBJ1-6, with 8 positions matching TRBD1. In germline, CDR1 is MDHEN, CDR2 SYDVKM. The CDR3 loop spans 15 amino acids. Trimming took 5 bases from V and 7 from J; bases not matched to a gene: 7. The CDR3 loop reads CASSAQGQVNSPLHF. The CDR3 region has the DNA TGTGCCAGCAGTGCTCAGGGACAGGTCAATTCACCCCTCCACTTT.

The chain combines TRBV25-1 with TRBJ2-2, with 7 bases fitting TRBD1. There are 16 residues in the CDR3. CDR1 MGHDK and CDR2 SYGVNS come from the germline V gene. V was pared by 5 bases and J by 2 bases, with 8 bases of the junction left unmatched. CDR3 sequence: CASSQYRGRNTGELFF. CDR3 nucleotides: TGTGCCAGCAGTCAGTACAGGGGAAGAAACACCGGGGAGCTGTTTTTT. The entire variable domain, with the rest obtained from reference TRBV25-1 and TRBJ2-2, is as follows: EADIYQTPRYLVIGTGKKITLECSQTMGHDKMYWYQQDPGMELHLIHYSYGVNSTEKGDLSSESTVSRIRTEHFPLTLESARPSHTSQYLCASSQYRGRNTGELFFGEGSRLTVL.

The chain links TRBV6-1 to TRBJ2-1, with no clear D. The CDR3 is made up of 15 amino acids. V was cut by 1 base and J by 9 bases, with 16 bases left in between. Germline CDR1 is MNHNS and CDR2 is SASEGT. The CDR3 DNA reads TGTGCCAGCAGTGAAGATGGCGGTTCAACCGTTGAGCAGTTCTTC. This gives the protein CASSEDGGSTVEQFF.

The V and J genes are TRBV11-1 and TRBJ2-5; 7 bases are shared with TRBD1. This CDR3 is 16 amino acids long. CDR1 and CDR2 (germline): SGHAT, FQDESV (reference sequence). The junction had 5 bases not matched to a gene; V was cut back by 1 base and J by 0 bases. DNA of the CDR3: TGTGCCAGCAGCTTAGGAGGGACAGCGTACCAAGAGACCCAGTACTTC. It is translated as CASSLGGTAYQETQYF.

The chain combines TRBV11-2 with TRBJ2-3; TRBD2 matches 7 bases. This CDR3 is built from 18 residues. The germline gives CDR1 SGHAT, CDR2 FQNNGV. V gave up 1 base and J gave up 3 bases; unmatched junction bases: 13. CDR3 bases: TGTGCCAGCAGCTTAGTGCCGTGGCGCGGGAGTACGACAGATACGCAGTATTTT. Translation: CASSLVPWRGSTTDTQYF. Filled out from reference TRBV11-2 and TRBJ2-3, the complete variable domain reads EAGVAQSPRYKIIEKRQSVAFWCNPISGHATLYWYQQILGQGPKLLIQFQNNGVVDDSQLPKDRFSAERLKGVDSTLKIQPAKLEDSAVYLCASSLVPWRGSTTDTQYFGPGTRLTVL.

This rearrangement joins TRBV18 to TRBJ2-1, with 9 bases lining up with TRBD2. Germline V gene data show CDR1 as KGHSH and CDR2 as LQKENI. V lost 4 bases to trimming and J lost 6 bases; unmatched junction nucleotides: 4. The CDR3 extends over 14 amino acids. Here the CDR3 reads CASSQAGGPNEQFF. Written as DNA, the CDR3 is TGTGCCAGCTCACAAGCGGGAGGCCCCAATGAGCAGTTCTTC.

This clone was seen just once. The genes are TRBV4-1 and TRBJ2-5, with TRBD1 matching over 7 bases. Germline values: CDR1 MGHRA, CDR2 YSYEKL. V lost 4 bases to trimming and J lost 1 base; unmatched junction nucleotides: 0. This CDR3 contains 13 residues. This CDR3 reads CASSRDSQETQYF. CDR3 coding DNA: TGCGCCAGCAGCCGGGACAGCCAAGAGACCCAGTACTTC.

This clone was found once. The J gene is TRBJ2-7, the V gene TRBV7-6, with D unclear. The V end was cut by 4 bases, the J end by 5 bases, with 15 bases between. The CDR3 contains 14 residues. Germline-derived CDR1 and CDR2 are SGHVS and FNYEAQ. CDR3 sequence: CASSSLGPRNEQYF. The CDR3 DNA reads TGTGCCAGCAGCTCTCTTGGACCCCGGAACGAGCAGTACTTC.

The count of this clone is one. V gene TRBV5-1 combines with J gene TRBJ1-1; 9 nucleotides match TRBD1. Germline V gene lookup returns CDR1 SGHRS and CDR2 YFSETQ. The trim removed 3 bases at V and 7 bases at J, leaving 4 bases unmatched. The CDR3 is made up of 13 amino acids. The CDR3 DNA is TGCGCCAGCAGCTCCGGACAGGGGAATGAAGCTTTCTTT. Residues: CASSSGQGNEAFF.

This clone was observed a few times. The chain employs TRBV27 and TRBJ2-7, with TRBD1 as a possible D gene (6 bases). The CDR3 is made up of 14 amino acids. The germline V and J ends were trimmed by 1 base and 4 bases, with 11 bases remaining between them. CDR1 MNHEY and CDR2 SMNVEV come from the germline V gene (reference sequence). CDR3 amino acids: CASSLLQGFYEQYF. DNA for the CDR3: TGTGCCAGCAGTTTATTGCAGGGGTTTTACGAGCAGTACTTC.

V usage is TRBV7-9 and J usage is TRBJ2-7; D not certain. This CDR3 is 11 amino acids long. Looked up from germline, CDR1 is SEHNR and CDR2 is FQNEAQ (reference sequence). Trimming left V 5 bases short and J 6 bases short, with 8 bases between. The DNA of the CDR3 is TGTGCCAGCAGCCAGGCGTCCGAGCAGTACTTC. Encoded protein: CASSQASEQYF. Drawing the rest from reference TRBV7-9 and TRBJ2-7, the complete variable domain is DTGVSQNPRHKITKRGQNVTFRCDPISEHNRLYWYRQTLGQGPEFLTYFQNEAQLEKSRLLSDRFSAERPKGSFSTLEIQRTEQGDSAMYLCASSQASEQYFGPGTRLTVT.

The chain combines TRBV5-1 with TRBJ2-1, with 9 positions matching TRBD2. V lost 5 bases and J lost 4; bases outside the gene matches: 4. The length of the CDR3 is 14 residues. Germline CDR1 and CDR2: SGHRS and YFSETQ. CDR3 region: CASSNAGGYNEQFF. DNA of the CDR3: TGCGCCAGCAGTAACGCGGGAGGGTACAATGAGCAGTTCTTC.

V is TRBV2 and J is TRBJ1-3; D remains unclear. V was trimmed by 3 bases and J by 0 bases, leaving 6 bases between them. The CDR3 is 14 amino acids. Germline V lookup: CDR1 SNHLY, CDR2 FYNNEI. CDR3 in amino acids: CASSDPSSGNTIYF. For the CDR3, the DNA is TGTGCCAGCAGTGACCCCAGCTCTGGAAACACCATATATTTT.